These 17 T cell receptor beta chains were all obtained from the same sample, sequenced in a study of T cell responses to AZD1222 COVID-19 vaccine. The data were produced by immunoSEQ multiplex PCR, yet TCRdb's version contains in-frame clones alone and is incomplete. There are tens of thousands of clones in the sample; approximately 90% occur only once, and less than 20% lies in the top ten. The starting material was peripheral blood, obtained on day 0 of AZD1222 vaccination. The receptors stem from an adult in good health.

The rearrangement links TRBV7-9 to TRBJ2-5; maybe TRBD2 (5 bases). Germline loops: CDR1 SEHNR, CDR2 FQNEAQ (reference sequence). The CDR3 has 13 residues. Trimming left V 6 bases short and J 8 bases short, with 16 bases between. As DNA, the CDR3 is TGTGCCAGCAGTCCGGGGAATCCGGGTACCCAGTACTTC. Translated, it gives CASSPGNPGTQYF.

The chain is built from TRBV5-1 and TRBJ2-1; 14 bases line up with TRBD2. The trim removed 3 bases at V and 0 bases at J, leaving 8 bases unmatched. From germline, CDR1 is SGHRS and CDR2 YFSETQ. The CDR3 sequence is 19 residues long. The CDR3 is CASSSPGLAGAGSYNEQFF. In DNA, the CDR3 is TGCGCCAGCAGCTCTCCGGGACTAGCGGGAGCGGGCTCCTACAATGAGCAGTTCTTC.

This rearrangement joins TRBV24-1 to TRBJ2-5; D unclear. Trimming took off 5 bases at V and 2 bases at J, with 8 bases between the two ends. The CDR3 has 13 residues. CDR1 and CDR2 from the germline V gene are KGHDR and SFDVKD. CDR3 region: CATSVTVQETQYF. The CDR3 nucleotides read TGTGCCACCAGTGTAACGGTTCAAGAGACCCAGTACTTC.

The rearrangement links TRBV10-3 to TRBJ2-7; 12 bases are a match to TRBD2. J lost 5 bases, V lost 10 bases, and 12 bases had no gene match. The CDR3 totals 15 residues. In germline, CDR1 is ENHRY, CDR2 SYGVKD. This CDR3 reads CATFRASGGEDEQYF. The CDR3 DNA follows: TGTGCCACATTTAGGGCTAGCGGGGGGGAAGACGAGCAGTACTTC.

The chain carries TRBV7-2 and TRBJ2-6; 9 nucleotides line up with TRBD1. After removal of 2 bases from V and 0 bases from J, the junction contained 2 bases not matched to a gene. Germline lookup yields CDR1 SGHTA and CDR2 FQGNSA. The CDR3 is made up of 17 amino acids. CDR3 residues: CASSLTGGNSGANVLTF. CDR3 in DNA: TGTGCCAGCAGCTTAACAGGGGGCAACTCTGGGGCCAACGTCCTGACTTTC. The full variable domain, rest sourced from reference TRBV7-2 and TRBJ2-6, is GAGVSQSPSNKVTEKGKDVELRCDPISGHTALYWYRQSLGQGLEFLIYFQGNSAPDKSGLPSDRFSAERTGGSVSTLTIQRTQQEDSAVYLCASSLTGGNSGANVLTFGAGSRLTVL.

The rearrangement links TRBV27 to TRBJ2-3; D tentatively fits TRBD1 or TRBD2 (5 bases each). This CDR3 contains 15 residues. Trimming took off 0 bases at V and 2 bases at J, with 9 bases between the two ends. Germline V CDR1 and CDR2: MNHEY, SMNVEV (reference sequence). The CDR3 nucleotides are TGTGCCAGCAGTTTATCGTGGGGGACCACAGATACGCAGTATTTT. This sequence encodes CASSLSWGTTDTQYF.

This sequence joins TRBV6-6 and TRBJ1-1; 9 nucleotides match TRBD1. This CDR3 contains 15 residues. Trimming took 4 bases from V and 3 from J; bases not matched to a gene: 6. Germline V CDR1 and CDR2: MNHNY, SVGAGI (reference sequence). The CDR3 sequence is CASSLQGARDTEAFF. CDR3 DNA: TGTGCCAGCAGTTTACAGGGGGCGAGGGACACTGAAGCTTTCTTT.

The V call is TRBV11-2, the J call TRBJ2-7; 8 bases line up with TRBD2. The germline gives CDR1 SGHAT, CDR2 FQNNGV. V shed 4 bases, J shed 4 bases, and the junction held 9 bases outside the gene matches. The CDR3 totals 15 residues. In nucleotides, the CDR3 is TGTGCCAGCAGCTCGTCGGCGGGAGGCCGTTACGAGCAGTACTTC. This gives the protein CASSSSAGGRYEQYF.

The chain joins TRBV12-3 or TRBV12-4 to TRBJ1-1; D possibly corresponds to TRBD1 (5 bases). This CDR3 has 13 amino acids. Between the trimmed V and J ends, which lost 6 bases and 0 bases, there was a span of 8 bases. The CDR3 coding sequence is TGTGCCAGCAGACTCAGGGTGAACACTGAAGCTTTCTTT. This codes for CASRLRVNTEAFF.

This chain uses TRBV7-3 with TRBJ1-5; no clear D. The germline V and J ends were trimmed by 3 bases and 9 bases, with 12 bases remaining between them. The V gene's germline CDR1 is SGHTA and CDR2 FQGTGA. The CDR3 loop spans 13 amino acids. The DNA of the CDR3 is TGTGCCAGCAGCTTTGGACTATTGCGGCCCCAGCATTTT. Translating gives CASSFGLLRPQHF.

The chain links TRBV7-2 to TRBJ1-1; possible D gene TRBD1, 5 bases. This CDR3 has 14 residues. Trimming pared 1 base from V and 12 bases from J, leaving 18 bases between. The germline gives CDR1 SGHTA, CDR2 FQGNSA. The CDR3 nucleotides read TGTGCCAGCAGCTTAGAGCCAATCACAGGAAAGACTTTCTTT. Translated, it gives CASSLEPITGKTFF.

V is TRBV7-2 and J is TRBJ2-3; 10 bases are a match to TRBD2. Germline values: CDR1 SGHTA, CDR2 FQGNSA. This CDR3 region has 16 residues. With V trimmed by 5 bases and J by 1 base, 6 bases remained unmatched. The CDR3 loop is CASSERLAGGTDTQYF. The CDR3 nucleotides read TGTGCCAGCAGCGAGAGGCTAGCGGGAGGCACAGATACGCAGTATTTT. The entire variable domain, with the rest obtained from reference TRBV7-2 and TRBJ2-3, is as follows: GAGVSQSPSNKVTEKGKDVELRCDPISGHTALYWYRQSLGQGLEFLIYFQGNSAPDKSGLPSDRFSAERTGGSVSTLTIQRTQQEDSAVYLCASSERLAGGTDTQYFGPGTRLTVL.

This rearrangement joins TRBV5-6 to TRBJ1-1; possibly TRBD1 for D (5 bases). CDR1 is SGHDT, CDR2 YYEEEE, per germline. This CDR3 contains 11 residues. Trimming cost V 5 bases and J 5 bases, with 7 bases left between them. Here the CDR3 reads CASSRGTEAFF. The DNA for the CDR3 is TGTGCCAGCAGTCGGGGGACTGAAGCTTTCTTT.

This clone was detected only a few times. V is TRBV6-5 and J is TRBJ2-1; the D is unclear. Germline V gene lookup returns CDR1 MNHEY and CDR2 SVGAGI. The ends were cut back, 2 bases at V and 6 bases at J, with 11 bases in the middle. The CDR3 totals 14 residues. The CDR3 here is CASSYGPRSNEQFF. The CDR3 DNA is TGTGCCAGCAGTTACGGACCCAGAAGCAATGAGCAGTTCTTC.

This chain joins TRBV21-1 and TRBJ2-4; the DNA was not used to check the table's D call, TRBD1. TRBV21-1 is an annotated pseudogene. The CDR3 totals 14 residues. The CDR3 sequence is CASTSLQAMGIQYF. DNA for the CDR3: TGTGCCAGCACCTCCCTCCAGGCGATGGGCATTCAGTACTTC.

This chain uses TRBV15 with TRBJ2-1, with D perhaps TRBD1 (6 bases). Trimming removed 0 bases at V and 2 bases at J, with 23 bases between. In germline, CDR1 is LNHNV, CDR2 YYDKDF (reference sequence). The CDR3 runs to 20 residues. This CDR3 reads CATSRDSGLSPRTAYNEQFF. CDR3 coding DNA: TGTGCCACCAGCAGAGATTCGGGCCTCTCCCCCAGGACAGCCTACAATGAGCAGTTCTTC.

The chain recombines TRBV5-6 with TRBJ2-1; 8 nucleotides agree with TRBD2. This CDR3 has 18 amino acids. Trimming took 5 bases from V and 7 from J; bases not matched to a gene: 20. The germline CDR1 and CDR2 sequences are SGHDT and YYEEEE. CDR3 in amino acids: CASSSAGASYEGGNEQFF. For the CDR3, the DNA is TGTGCCAGCAGTTCAGCGGGAGCGAGCTACGAGGGGGGTAATGAGCAGTTCTTC.